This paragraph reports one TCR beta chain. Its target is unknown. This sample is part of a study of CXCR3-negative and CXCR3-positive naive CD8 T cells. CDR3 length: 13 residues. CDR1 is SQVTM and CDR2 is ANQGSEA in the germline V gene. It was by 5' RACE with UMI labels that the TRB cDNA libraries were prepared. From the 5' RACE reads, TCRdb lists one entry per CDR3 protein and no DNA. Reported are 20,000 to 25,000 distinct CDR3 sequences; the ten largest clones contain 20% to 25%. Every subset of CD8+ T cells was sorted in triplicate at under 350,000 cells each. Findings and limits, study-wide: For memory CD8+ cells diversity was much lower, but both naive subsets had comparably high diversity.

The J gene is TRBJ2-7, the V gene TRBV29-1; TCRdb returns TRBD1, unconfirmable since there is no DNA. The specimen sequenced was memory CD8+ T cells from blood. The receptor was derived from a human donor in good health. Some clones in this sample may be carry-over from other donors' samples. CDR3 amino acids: CSVETGGTYEQYF.